This T cell receptor (beta chain) originates from a study of blood T cell repertoires in COVID-19. Study-wide background: Both acute and convalescent COVID-19 samples were obtained from the United States, Italy and Spain. The cDNA or gDNA used as material had been derived from T cells, B-cell-depleted T cells, or PBMCs.

CDR3 length: 16 amino acids. The ends were cut back, 3 bases at V and 4 bases at J, with 15 bases in the middle. CDR1 and CDR2 (germline): LGHNA, YSLEER. Produced via immunoSEQ multiplex PCR; TCRdb's table is partial and in-frame only. The sample contains about 220,000 clones, 87% of which appear only once. Participants spanned ages roughly 18 to 95 years and resided in 20 to 25 US areas. Clinical history as reported by participants underpinned cohort assignment. Source material: PBMCs or T cells enriched from blood (not recorded which). This clonotype originated in a young woman with acute COVID-19. This chain links TRBV4-3 with TRBJ1-4, with D possibly TRBD1 on 6 matching bases. CDR3 residues: CASSQEIQGFNEKLFF. The CDR3 DNA sequence: TGCGCCAGCAGCCAGGAAATACAGGGTTTTAATGAAAAACTGTTTTTT.